Listed below are T cell receptor beta chains from one sample, sequenced in a study of identical twins. TCRdb analysed the 5' RACE reads with MiXCR anew, one entry per CDR3 protein. The top ten hold 0.44% of the sample, which has more than 400,000 distinct CDR3 sequences, approximately 16% seen once. The sample was also linked to a second study, of yellow fever vaccine responses in identical twins.

The sample comprised CD4+ T cells sorted from blood. The receptor source for this set is a woman in her late teens or twenties in good health. Each CDR3 is given with its conserved first and last residue. D genes are given only for firm matches. Clone size is shown for a subset of rows, as once, few, many or a class of expanded clone.

NA few TRBJ1-1 TRBV5-1 TGCGCCAGCAGCTTCGAAGGGGCGTACACTGAAGCTTTCTTT CASSFEGAYTEAFF
TRBD2 many TRBJ2-1 TRBV29-1 TGCAGCGCCCGACTAGCGGGAGGCAATGAGCAGTTCTTC CSARLAGGNEQFF
NA NA TRBJ2-5 TRBV3-1 TGTGCCAGCAGCCGCCAGGGGGGGATGCAAGAGACCCAGTACTTC CASSRQGGMQETQYF
TRBD1 few TRBJ1-4 TRBV6-2/TRBV6-3 TGTGCCAGCAGTGGAAGGACAGGCAATAATGAAAAACTGTTTTTT CASSGRTGNNEKLFF
TRBD1 few TRBJ2-7 TRBV12-3/TRBV12-4 TGTGCCAGCAGCCAGGAACAGGGGGCGCGCGACGAGCAGTACTTC CASSQEQGARDEQYF
NA NA TRBJ2-4 TRBV12-3/TRBV12-4 TGTGCCAGCAGTTTTGAGGGGCGCGGGCCCAAAAACATTCAGTACTTC CASSFEGRGPKNIQYF
TRBD1 NA TRBJ2-2 TRBV5-1 TGCGCCAGCAGCCTTACAGGGGCCGTGAACACCGGGGAGCTGTTTTTT CASSLTGAVNTGELFF
NA NA TRBJ1-1 TRBV7-8 TGTGCCAGCAGCTTAGGGACGGGAGGGAGCACTGAAGCTTTCTTT CASSLGTGGSTEAFF
TRBD1 NA TRBJ2-1 TRBV5-1 TGCGCCAGCAGCTTGGACCCGGGACAGGGAACGATTGAGCAGTTCTTC CASSLDPGQGTIEQFF
NA NA TRBJ2-2 TRBV6-2/TRBV6-3 TGTGCCAGCAGCCAGCCCCGGAACTCCCCCACCGGGGAGCTGTTTTTT CASSQPRNSPTGELFF
NA few TRBJ2-7 TRBV19 TGTGCCAGTAGTATCTCGGCCGGAACCTCCTACGAGCAGTACTTC CASSISAGTSYEQYF
NA few TRBJ2-5 TRBV7-9 TGTGCCAGCAGCACAAGACTAAGCCAAGAGACCCAGTACTTC CASSTRLSQETQYF
NA NA TRBJ2-7 TRBV4-2 TGTGCCAGCAGCCAAACAGACAGTTACGAGCAGTACTTC CASSQTDSYEQYF
NA NA TRBJ1-5 TRBV11-1 TGTGCCAGCAGCTTAGCTCCTCAGCATGGTCACACTAATTTATCCCAGCATTTT CASSLAPQHGHTNLSQHF
TRBD1 few TRBJ1-1 TRBV2 TGTGCCAGCAGTTCAAGGGACAGGGGGAACACTGAAGCTTTCTTT CASSSRDRGNTEAFF
NA NA TRBJ2-2 TRBV19 TGTGCCAGTAGGGGACCCCCCGGGGAGCTGTTTTTT CASRGPPGELFF
NA few TRBJ1-1 TRBV29-1 TGCAGCGCTCGGACAGACATCCTGGCCACGGAAGCTTTCTTT CSARTDILATEAFF
TRBD2 few TRBJ2-1 TRBV11-2 TGTGCCAGAACACCACCAGGGACTAGCGACCCGGAGAGAAATGAGCAGTTCTTC CARTPPGTSDPERNEQFF
NA NA TRBJ2-3 TRBV20-1 TGCAGTTCGGGACCCCAGACCACACGATATACGCAGTATTTT CSSGPQTTRYTQYF
NA NA TRBJ1-1 TRBV7-2 TGTGCCAGCAGCCTCGCCAGGGGCATGAACACTGAAGCTTTCTTT CASSLARGMNTEAFF
TRBD2 NA TRBJ2-7 TRBV10-3 TGTGCCACCCTCCAGACTAGCGGGAGTACCTACGAGCAGTACTTC CATLQTSGSTYEQYF
NA NA TRBJ1-1 TRBV12-3/TRBV12-4 TGTGCCAGCACCTGGGGAGAGGCCCTTGAAGCTTTCTTT CASTWGEALEAFF
NA many TRBJ1-5 TRBV10-3 TGTGCCATCAGTGATGTGGATAACGCCAATCAGCCCCAGCATTTT CAISDVDNANQPQHF
NA few TRBJ2-3 TRBV24-1 TGTGCCACCAGCCCGACGGGAGATACGCAGTATTTT CATSPTGDTQYF
NA NA TRBJ1-1 TRBV12-3/TRBV12-4 TGTGCCAGCAGTTTAGCGCAGGGCACTGAAGCTTTCTTT CASSLAQGTEAFF
NA few TRBJ2-5 TRBV4-1 TGCGCCAGCAGCCAAGCGGGGTGGGAGACCCAGTACTTC CASSQAGWETQYF
NA few TRBJ2-3 TRBV20-1 TGCAGTGCTATAGGGTTAGGAGATACGCAGTATTTT CSAIGLGDTQYF
TRBD1 NA TRBJ2-1 TRBV4-1 TGCGCCAGCAGCCAACCGGACAGGGGACACAGGGAGCAGTTCTTC CASSQPDRGHREQFF
TRBD1 few TRBJ2-4 TRBV5-1 TGCGCCAGCAGCGTGGGACAGGGTAAAAACATTCAGTACTTC CASSVGQGKNIQYF
TRBD2 few TRBJ2-5 TRBV12-3/TRBV12-4 TGTGCCAGCAGACAGCCGGGGGGTCCAGAGACCCAGTACTTC CASRQPGGPETQYF
NA few TRBJ2-2 TRBV20-1 TGCAGTGGGACCCCCCGGACCGGGGAGCTGTTTTTT CSGTPRTGELFF
NA NA TRBJ1-1 TRBV6-1 TGTGCCAGCAGACACCTGGGGTATGGCCTGAACACTGAAGCTTTCTTT CASRHLGYGLNTEAFF
NA NA TRBJ2-1 TRBV28 TGTGCCACCGCGGGACAATTTAATGAGCAGTTCTTC CATAGQFNEQFF
TRBD2 NA TRBJ2-3 TRBV5-1 TGCGCCAGCAGCACCCGTAGCGGGGCTAGCACAGATACGCAGTATTTT CASSTRSGASTDTQYF
TRBD1 many TRBJ2-7 TRBV10-3 TGTGCCATCAGTGAGGACAGGGGTGTCTACGAGCAGTACTTC CAISEDRGVYEQYF